The 4 T cell receptor beta chains below were found in one sample sequenced in a study of tumor-infiltrating lymphocytes in primary liver carcinoma. In addition to blood RNA drawn from unsorted whole blood, germline DNA was extracted. Starting from approximately 0.45 ug of total RNA, TCR beta cDNA was produced with a primer in the constant region. What produced the TCR beta libraries was three nested multiplex PCR rounds using slightly modified ARM-PCR. Running 9 to 11 cycles apiece, the first two PCR rounds relied on TRBV1-TRBV30 forward primers together with a C-beta reverse primer. A single record per CDR3 protein comes from TCRdb applying MiXCR to the multiplex PCR reads. This sample carries fewer than 250,000 distinct CDR3 sequences, approximately 64% of them seen once, and the ten largest clones take around 7.1%. The material sequenced was peripheral blood. Receptors originate from a woman aged 60-75 years with primary liver carcinoma and hepatitis B virus infection.

As regards this clonotype: One end of the junction does not line up with germline, which may come from a read error. The chain uses TRBV11-2 and TRBJ2-3; 11 nucleotides agree with TRBD2. Per germline, CDR1 SGHAT and CDR2 FQNNGV. The CDR3 loop spans 16 amino acids. The CDR3 is CASSKTSGDNRDMQYF. The CDR3 nucleotides read TGTGCCAGCAGCAAGACTAGCGGGGACAACAGAGATATGCAGTATTTT.

This clonotype has more than one count but fewer than ten. The rearrangement links TRBV7-8 to TRBJ2-5, with a possible D match to TRBD2 (5 bases). The CDR3 covers 15 residues. Germline V lookup: CDR1 SGHVS, CDR2 FQNEAQ. Between the trimmed V and J ends, which lost 2 bases and 2 bases, there was a span of 12 bases. CDR3 region: CASSLNRESQETQYF. The CDR3 nucleotides read TGTGCCAGCAGCTTAAATCGGGAATCACAAGAGACCCAGTACTTC.

The J gene is TRBJ2-1, the V gene TRBV30; TRBD2 agrees at 10 bases. The CDR3 sequence is 13 residues long. The trim removed 3 bases at V and 7 bases at J, leaving 3 bases unmatched. Germline CDR1 is GTSNPN and CDR2 is SVGIG (reference sequence). The CDR3 nucleotides read TGTGCCTGGAGCCGGACTAGCGGAAATGAGCAGTTCTTC. It codes for CAWSRTSGNEQFF.

On this clonotype itself: This may be a read error: a much more frequent sequence differs by one nucleotide. DNA for the CDR3: TGTGCCAGCAGTTTGCCCAGGGCGGGGCAGCCCCAGCATTTT. Its protein is CASSLPRAGQPQHF. The genes are TRBV12-3 or TRBV12-4 and TRBJ1-5; D may be TRBD1 (5 bases). Trimming removed 3 bases at V and 7 bases at J, with 13 bases between. This CDR3 has 14 amino acids.